The clone carrying this T cell receptor (beta chain) was detected only a few times. As yet, its antigen is unknown. Trimming removed 3 bases at V and 6 bases at J, with 15 bases between. CDR3 length: 14 residues. Germline V gives CDR1 SEHNR, CDR2 FQNEAQ (reference sequence). The data were obtained in a study of T cell repertoires in cytomegalovirus infection. Study-wide context: Through public TCR beta signatures, both CMV infection and matching HLA type were indicated.

Findings and caveats of the study: Summed public TCR beta family frequency identified CMV carriers bearing the relevant HLA.

TCRdb re-analysed the reads in MiXCR, keeping a single row per CDR3 protein. Found here are approximately 990,000 distinct CDR3 sequences, approximately 32% of them singletons; the top ten hold around 15%. The sample consisted of cultured CD8+ T cells from PBMCs, taken from culture after CMV antigen stimulation. V and J are TRBV7-9 and TRBJ2-7, with unresolved D. This TCR came from a human donor in good health (CMV status not recorded). Some clones in this sample may be carry-over from other donors' samples. CDR3 in amino acids: CASSLSKGPSEQYF. The CDR3 DNA sequence: TGTGCCAGCAGCTTGTCCAAAGGGCCCTCCGAGCAGTACTTC.